This T cell receptor (beta chain) was identified in a study of spatial heterogeneity in lung cancer. Study-wide results and limits: Compared with follow-up, resection was when ubiquitous expanded tumor TCRs appeared in blood more.

The length of the CDR3 is 12 residues. Trimming removed 0 bases from V and 5 bases from J, with 5 bases in between. Germline CDR1 and CDR2: SGHRS and YFSETQ. In its sample, this clonotype was seen many times. Antigen specificity is unknown. MiXCR, applied by TCRdb to the 5' RACE reads, yields one record per CDR3 protein. The sample has 24,000 or so distinct CDR3 sequences, under 8% seen once; the top ten hold approximately 15%. Time point noted: sample taken at primary tumor resection. The study sequenced unsorted whole RNA from tumor, nontumor lung or frozen PBMC. The origin of this receptor is a male donor with early-stage non-small cell lung cancer. This material consisted of PBMCs, taken at surgery. The chain carries TRBV5-1 and TRBJ1-2; D not resolved. For the CDR3, the DNA is TGCGCCAGCAGCTTGGGAGGTTATGGCTACACCTTC. This encodes CASSLGGYGYTF.